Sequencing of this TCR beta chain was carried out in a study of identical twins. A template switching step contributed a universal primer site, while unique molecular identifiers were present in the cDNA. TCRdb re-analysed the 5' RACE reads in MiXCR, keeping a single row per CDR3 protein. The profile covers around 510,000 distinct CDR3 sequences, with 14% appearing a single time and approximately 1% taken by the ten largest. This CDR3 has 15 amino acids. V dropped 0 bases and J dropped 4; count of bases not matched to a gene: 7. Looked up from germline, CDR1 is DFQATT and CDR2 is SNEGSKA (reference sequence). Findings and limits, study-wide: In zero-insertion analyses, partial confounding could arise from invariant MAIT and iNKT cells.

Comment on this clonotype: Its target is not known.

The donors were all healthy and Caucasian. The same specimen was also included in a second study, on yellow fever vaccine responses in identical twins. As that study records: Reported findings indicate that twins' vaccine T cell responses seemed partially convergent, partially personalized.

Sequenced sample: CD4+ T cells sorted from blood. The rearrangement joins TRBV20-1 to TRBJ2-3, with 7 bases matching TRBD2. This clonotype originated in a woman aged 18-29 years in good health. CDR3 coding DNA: TGCAGTGCTAGAGATGGAGCGGGGAAGTCAGATACGCAGTATTTT. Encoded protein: CSARDGAGKSDTQYF.